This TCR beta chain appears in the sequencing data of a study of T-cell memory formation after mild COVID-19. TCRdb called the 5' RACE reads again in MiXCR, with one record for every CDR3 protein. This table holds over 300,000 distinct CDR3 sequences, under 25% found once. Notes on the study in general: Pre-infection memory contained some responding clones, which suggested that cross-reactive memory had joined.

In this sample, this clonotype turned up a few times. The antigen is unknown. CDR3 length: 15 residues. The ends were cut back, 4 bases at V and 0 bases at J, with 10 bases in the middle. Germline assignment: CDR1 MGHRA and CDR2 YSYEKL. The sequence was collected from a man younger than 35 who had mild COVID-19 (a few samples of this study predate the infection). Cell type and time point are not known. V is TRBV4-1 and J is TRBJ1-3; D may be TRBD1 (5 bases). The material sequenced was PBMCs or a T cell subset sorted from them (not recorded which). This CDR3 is CASSRGTTSGNTIYF. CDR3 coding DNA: TGCGCCAGCAGCCGTGGGACGACCTCTGGAAACACCATATATTTT.